This T cell receptor beta chain was profiled in a study of metastatic and nonmetastatic thyroid tumors. Overall study: Comparison of repertoires was carried out across blood and tumor or nodule tissue from malignant and benign thyroid patients.

Trimming took off 6 bases at V and 1 base at J, with 15 bases between the two ends. The CDR3 is 14 residues long. Germline CDR1 is DFQATT and CDR2 is SNEGSKA (reference sequence). Study processing details: A distant-metastasis classifier for papillary thyroid cancer was built using CDR3 differences across clinicopathological groups. Via MiXCR, TCRdb re-called the PCR reads. In this record, the V and J calls reflect TCRdb's handling and not the investigators' own analysis. The table has just over 70,000 clones, 15% to 20% seen once; the top ten hold 9.5% to 15%. Each patient went into thyroid surgery without having received any treatment. Study results and caveats: When malignant thyroid tumors were compared with benign nodules, TCR beta diversity was reportedly significantly higher in the malignant tumors. This held in both blood and tumor samples.

This clone was observed at least ten times. Its target is unknown. The sequence was collected from a female donor with papillary thyroid cancer or a benign thyroid nodule (not recorded which). Some clones in this sample may be carry-over from other donors' samples. V and J are TRBV20-1 and TRBJ1-1, with D uncertain. Sequencing was done on a sample of blood. The DNA for the CDR3 is TGCAGTGCCCTCCCGGCGGGAAGGAACACTGAAGCTTTCTTT. Translation: CSALPAGRNTEAFF.